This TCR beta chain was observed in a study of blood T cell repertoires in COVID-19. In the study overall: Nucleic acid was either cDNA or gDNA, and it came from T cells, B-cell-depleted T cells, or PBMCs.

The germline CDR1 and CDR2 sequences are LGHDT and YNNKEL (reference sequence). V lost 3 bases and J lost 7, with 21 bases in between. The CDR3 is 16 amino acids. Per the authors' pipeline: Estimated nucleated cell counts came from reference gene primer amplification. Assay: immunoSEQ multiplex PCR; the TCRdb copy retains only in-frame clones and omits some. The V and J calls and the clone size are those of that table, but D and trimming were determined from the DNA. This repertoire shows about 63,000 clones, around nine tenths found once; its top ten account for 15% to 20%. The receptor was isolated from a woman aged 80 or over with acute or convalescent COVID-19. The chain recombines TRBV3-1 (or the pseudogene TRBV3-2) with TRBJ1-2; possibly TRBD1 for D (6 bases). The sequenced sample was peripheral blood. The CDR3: CASSHAQWGGRGGYTF. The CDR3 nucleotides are TGTGCCAGCAGCCATGCTCAGTGGGGGGGGCGAGGTGGCTACACCTTC.